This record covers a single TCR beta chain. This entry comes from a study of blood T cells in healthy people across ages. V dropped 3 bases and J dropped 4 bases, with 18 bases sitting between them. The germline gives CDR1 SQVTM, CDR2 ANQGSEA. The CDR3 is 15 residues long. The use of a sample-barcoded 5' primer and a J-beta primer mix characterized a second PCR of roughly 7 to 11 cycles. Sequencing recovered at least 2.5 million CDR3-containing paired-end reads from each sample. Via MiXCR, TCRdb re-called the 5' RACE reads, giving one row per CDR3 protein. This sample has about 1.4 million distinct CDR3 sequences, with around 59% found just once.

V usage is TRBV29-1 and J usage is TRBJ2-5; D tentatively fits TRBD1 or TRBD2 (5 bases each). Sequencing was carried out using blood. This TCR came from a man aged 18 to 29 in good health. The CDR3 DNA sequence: TGCAGCGTTGATAGAGGGACCAACCGCGGAGAGACCCAGTACTTC. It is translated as CSVDRGTNRGETQYF.